The sequence of this T cell receptor (beta chain) was determined in a study of Graves' ophthalmopathy and Graves' hyperthyroidism. RNA transcripts provided the template for amplifying TCR beta CDR3 regions. HTBI-primed RT-PCR formed the first round, and a multiplex PCR formed the second. Each CDR3 protein gets one entry after TCRdb re-called the multiplex PCR reads with MiXCR. The data show roughly 170,000 distinct CDR3 sequences, 39% seen once. General study points: This model predicted ophthalmopathy progression (sensitivity 70% to 71%, specificity around 72%). Blood also contained most of the expanded thyroid clonotypes above 0.001 frequency.

To note about this clonotype: Its target is unknown.

Donors with ophthalmopathy: moderate-to-severe activity, CAS ≥3, NOSPECS ≥4, duration under 3 months. The authors diagnosed from clinical symptoms, serum thyroxine, TRAb, thyroid ultrasound and orbital computed tomography. The CDR3 is 15 residues long. The J segment lost 4 bases and the V segment lost 3 bases, leaving 7 bases of the junction unmatched. The germline V gene has CDR1 GTSNPN and CDR2 SVGIG (reference sequence). Input material: peripheral blood. V is TRBV30 and J is TRBJ1-5; TRBD1 matches 9 bases. This clonotype originated in a young man with Graves' ophthalmopathy. Written as DNA, the CDR3 is TGTGCCTGGAGATCCTCCGGGACAGGGAATCAGCCCCAGCATTTT. This sequence encodes CAWRSSGTGNQPQHF.